This T cell receptor beta chain was captured in a study of blood T cells in healthy people across ages. Whole-study results and caveats: There was no known CMV status for donors, so expanded clonotype changes were possibly confounded. With unsorted PBMCs, a conclusive comparison of naive versus antigen-experienced cells was not possible.

Through a sample-barcoded 5' primer and a J-beta primer mix, a second PCR was run for roughly 7 to 12 cycles. The authors tagged each cDNA molecule using a template-switch adaptor with 12 random nucleotides. Researchers report that each sample yielded at least 2.5 million CDR3-containing paired-end reads. TCRdb independently ran MiXCR on the 5' RACE reads; one entry per CDR3 protein. This table holds approximately 810,000 distinct CDR3 sequences, roughly 34% found once. On this clonotype: No antigen is known for it.

With 0 bases removed from V and 3 bases from J, the gap between germline ends came to 11 bases. This CDR3 comprises 16 residues. From germline, CDR1 is SGHTA and CDR2 FQGNSA. Sequencing input: blood. The sequence derives from a man between 18 and 29 years old in good health. V and J are TRBV7-2 and TRBJ1-4; D remains unclear. This CDR3 is CASSLAAGSANEKLFF. In nucleotides, the CDR3 is TGTGCCAGCAGCTTAGCCGCTGGGTCGGCTAATGAAAAACTGTTTTTT.